The 3 T cell receptor beta chains below come from one sample, sequenced in a study of shared clonotypes between healthy human individuals. Sequencing used immunoSEQ multiplex PCR; TCRdb keeps in-frame clones, though not all of them. The repertoire holds about 980,000 clones, 76% seen once, with nearly 1.5% in the top ten. What was sequenced was memory CD4+ T cells sorted from blood. Described subset: CD45RA-negative fraction. The source of these receptors is a young man in good health.

This clone has only one observation. V and J are TRBV5-1 and TRBJ2-1; 15 bases map to TRBD2. Germline V gene data show CDR1 as SGHRS and CDR2 as YFSETQ. CDR3 length: 15 amino acids. With V trimmed by 6 bases and J by 9 bases, 7 bases remained unmatched. The CDR3 here is CASNPGLAGGSEQFF. CDR3 coding DNA: TGCGCCAGCAACCCGGGACTAGCGGGAGGAAGTGAGCAGTTCTTC.

As to this clone: A much larger clone lies one base from this, so it may be a read error. In the same sample, other DNA sequences code for this CDR3. The rearrangement uses TRBV7-3 and TRBJ1-2, with D possibly matching TRBD1 (6 bases). This CDR3 contains 14 residues. CDR1 is SGHTA and CDR2 is FQGTGA in the germline V gene. The V gene lost 0 bases and the J gene lost 4 bases, with 9 bases spanning the gap. The CDR3 loop is CASSLTGGGYGYTF. The CDR3 region has the DNA TGTGCCAGCAGCTTAACAGGGGGTGGCTATGGCTACACCTTC.

This clone was observed many times. The chain has TRBV27 and TRBJ2-7, with unresolved D. Germline V gene sequence: CDR1 MNHEY, CDR2 SMNVEV (reference sequence). V shed 5 bases and J shed 4 bases, with 15 bases lying between them. The CDR3 covers 14 residues. CDR3 loop: CASSPNGPGYEQYF. The CDR3, as DNA: TGTGCCAGCAGTCCTAATGGGCCCGGTTACGAGCAGTACTTC.